The 24 T cell receptor beta chains in this list originate from one sample, sequenced in a study of OX40 agonist ivuxolimab in advanced cancers. Sequencing used immunoSEQ multiplex PCR; TCRdb keeps in-frame clones, though not all of them. The data show 60,000 or so clones, roughly 93% seen once. The sample in question was CD4+ or CD8+ T cells sorted from blood, obtained in a trial of the OX40 agonist ivuxolimab. All receptors derive from an adult with an advanced solid tumor such as melanoma, head and neck, liver or kidney cancer.

The chain links TRBV2 to TRBJ1-1; D unresolved. The CDR3 runs to 14 residues. The germline gives CDR1 SNHLY, CDR2 FYNNEI. Trimming cost V 5 bases and J 1 base, with 11 bases left between them. CDR3 in DNA: TGTGCCAGCAGTCGGGTGGGAGAGAACACTGAAGCTTTCTTT. It is translated as CASSRVGENTEAFF.

This chain uses TRBV4-1 with TRBJ1-1, with TRBD1 as a possible D gene (5 bases). Germline V CDR1 and CDR2: MGHRA, YSYEKL. This CDR3 spans 15 amino acids. V lost 3 bases and J 0 bases, leaving 11 bases between the germline ends. CDR3 sequence reads: CASSHDRGVNTEAFF. The DNA for the CDR3 is TGCGCCAGCAGCCACGATCGGGGCGTGAACACTGAAGCTTTCTTT.

This chain uses TRBV7-9 with TRBJ2-7; D is uncertain. Trimming shortened V by 4 bases and J by 2 bases, and 6 bases separated the two germline ends. This CDR3 is built from 12 residues. Germline CDR1 SEHNR, CDR2 FQNEAQ (reference sequence). DNA for the CDR3: TGTGCCAGCAGCTCCAAGGCCTACGAGCAGTACTTC. Its protein is CASSSKAYEQYF.

V and J are TRBV19 and TRBJ2-1; D is possibly TRBD2 (6 bases). Germline CDR1 is LNHDA and CDR2 is SQIVND (reference sequence). Trimming pared 9 bases from V and 4 bases from J, leaving 13 bases between. The CDR3 extends over 13 amino acids. CDR3 nucleotide sequence: TGTGCCAGCGGAGGGCGGTCGTACAATGAGCAGTTCTTC. It translates to CASGGRSYNEQFF.

The V call is TRBV7-9, the J call TRBJ2-7, with 11 positions matching TRBD2. The CDR3 is 14 amino acids. The V and J ends lost 5 bases and 4 bases, in that order; junction bases with no gene match: 4. In germline, CDR1 is SEHNR, CDR2 FQNEAQ (reference sequence). The CDR3 spells CASSTSGSLYEQYF. CDR3 nucleotides: TGTGCCAGCAGCACTAGCGGGAGTTTGTACGAGCAGTACTTC.

CDR3 bases: TGTGCCAGCGATGACGGAATACGCGGCTACGAGCAGTACTTC. Protein product: CASDDGIRGYEQYF. The chain carries TRBV2 and TRBJ2-7; D uncertain. The ends were cut back, 8 bases at V and 3 bases at J, with 17 bases in the middle. CDR3 length equals 14 residues. Looked up from germline, CDR1 is SNHLY and CDR2 is FYNNEI.

J is TRBJ2-2 and V is TRBV5-1, with D tentatively TRBD2 (6 bases). The CDR3 sequence is 15 residues long. With 1 base removed from V and 4 bases from J, the gap between germline ends came to 11 bases. From germline, CDR1 is SGHRS and CDR2 YFSETQ. In nucleotides, the CDR3 is TGCGCCAGCAGCTTGTGGCTAGCGAGCACCGGGGAGCTGTTTTTT. Its translation is CASSLWLASTGELFF.

The genes are TRBV13 and TRBJ2-2, with no clear D. Trimming took 4 bases from V and 7 from J, leaving 7 bases between them. Germline values: CDR1 PRHDT, CDR2 FYEKMQ (reference sequence). The CDR3 is made up of 12 amino acids. The CDR3 sequence is CASSSFNGELFF. The CDR3, as DNA: TGTGCCAGCAGCTCGTTTAACGGGGAGCTGTTTTTT.

This chain links TRBV4-2 with TRBJ1-1, with TRBD1 matching 7 bases. The length of the CDR3 is 15 residues. CDR1 is LGHNA and CDR2 is YNFKEQ in the germline V gene. The V and J ends lost 1 base and 4 bases, in that order; junction bases with no gene match: 6. In nucleotides, the CDR3 is TGTGCCAGCAGCCAAGTTACGACAGGGCTCACTGAAGCTTTCTTT. Protein product: CASSQVTTGLTEAFF.

This chain connects TRBV30 to TRBJ2-3, with 9 bases lining up with TRBD1. V lost 2 bases to trimming and J lost 4 bases; unmatched junction nucleotides: 7. CDR3 length: 15 residues. Germline V gene lookup returns CDR1 GTSNPN and CDR2 SVGIG (reference sequence). CDR3 in DNA: TGTGCCTGGAGTTTAGGGACAGGGTGGCCAGATACGCAGTATTTT. It specifies CAWSLGTGWPDTQYF.

The CDR3 sequence: CASSLGGPMNTEAFF. CDR3 bases: TGTGCCAGCAGCTTAGGGGGTCCAATGAACACTGAAGCTTTCTTT. V and J are TRBV9 and TRBJ1-1, with a weak D call TRBD1 (6 bases). The CDR3 totals 15 residues. Trimming took 4 bases from V and 0 from J, leaving 13 bases between them. Germline assignment: CDR1 SGDLS and CDR2 YYNGEE.

This clone was picked up one time. The chain joins TRBV5-1 to TRBJ2-7; TRBD1 aligns across 11 bases. CDR1 is SGHRS, CDR2 YFSETQ, per germline. The CDR3 loop spans 15 amino acids. V gave up 2 bases and J gave up 0 bases; unmatched junction bases: 1. The CDR3 here is CASSFGTGGSYEQYF. CDR3 nucleotide sequence: TGCGCCAGCAGCTTTGGGACAGGGGGCTCCTACGAGCAGTACTTC. Looking up the rest from reference TRBV5-1 and TRBJ2-7 gives the full variable domain: KAGVTQTPRYLIKTRGQQVTLSCSPISGHRSVSWYQQTPGQGLQFLFEYFSETQRNKGNFPGRFSGRQFSNSRSEMNVSTLELGDSALYLCASSFGTGGSYEQYFGPGTRLTVT.

The chain carries TRBV5-5 and TRBJ1-4; 9 bases match TRBD1. CDR3 length equals 15 residues. V was clipped by 6 bases and J by 8 bases; unmatched bases: 11. Germline-derived CDR1 and CDR2 are SGHKS and YYEKEE (reference sequence). In DNA, the CDR3 is TGTGCCAGCACCTCAGAGGACAGGGGAGGAGAAAAACTGTTTTTT. This translates into CASTSEDRGGEKLFF.

The chain combines TRBV13 with TRBJ2-7; D is tentatively TRBD1 or TRBD2 (5 bases each). The ends were cut back, 4 bases at V and 0 bases at J, with 13 bases in the middle. In germline, CDR1 is PRHDT, CDR2 FYEKMQ (reference sequence). The CDR3 length is 15 residues. CDR3 DNA: TGTGCCAGCAGCTCCCGTCGGGACGGCTCCTACGAGCAGTACTTC. Its protein is CASSSRRDGSYEQYF.

The gene calls are TRBV4-3 and TRBJ1-4, with 8 bases fitting TRBD1. CDR1 LGHNA and CDR2 YSLEER come from the germline V gene. Trimming cost V 4 bases and J 6 bases; bases outside gene matches: 7. This CDR3 is built from 15 residues. CDR3 in DNA: TGCGCCAGCAGCCTCCAAGGACAGGGCGATGAAAAACTGTTTTTT. The encoded protein is CASSLQGQGDEKLFF.

This clone was detected only once. V gene TRBV29-1 combines with J gene TRBJ2-7, with D uncertain. The CDR3 is made up of 14 amino acids. CDR1 and CDR2 from the germline V gene are SQVTM and ANQGSEA. Trimming removed 7 bases at V and 3 bases at J, with 19 bases between. CDR3 DNA sequence: TGCAGCGCCTACTTTTTGAACAGTGACTACGAGCAGTACTTC. Amino acid sequence: CSAYFLNSDYEQYF.

This clone showed up just once. The J gene is TRBJ2-7, the V gene TRBV6-5; 9 nucleotides agree with TRBD1. Trimming removed 1 base from V and 3 bases from J; junction bases left unmatched: 4. The CDR3 contains 15 residues. Germline values: CDR1 MNHEY, CDR2 SVGAGI. This chain's CDR3 is CASSYWGQGFYEQYF. CDR3 coding DNA: TGTGCCAGCAGTTACTGGGGACAGGGATTCTACGAGCAGTACTTC.

This sequence joins TRBV27 and TRBJ2-6, with D possibly called TRBD1 or TRBD2 (6 bases each). Germline CDR1 is MNHEY and CDR2 is SMNVEV (reference sequence). The CDR3 contains 15 residues. Trimming cost V 8 bases and J 2 bases, with 13 bases left between them. The CDR3 loop reads CASLPGAPGANVLTF. CDR3 bases: TGTGCCAGCCTCCCGGGGGCGCCTGGGGCCAACGTCCTGACTTTC.

The rearrangement links TRBV19 to TRBJ2-1; D possibly corresponds to TRBD1 (6 bases). The CDR3 has 11 residues. V was clipped by 10 bases and J by 7 bases, with 11 bases between them. Germline values: CDR1 LNHDA, CDR2 SQIVND (reference sequence). For the CDR3, the DNA is TGTGCCACCCGTACAGGGAATGAGCAGTTCTTC. Translating gives CATRTGNEQFF.

This chain joins TRBV7-8 and TRBJ2-1; the D is unclear. The CDR3 sequence is 16 residues long. Germline CDR1 is SGHVS and CDR2 is FQNEAQ. V dropped 1 base and J dropped 0 bases, with 10 bases sitting between them. CDR3 nucleotide sequence: TGTGCCAGCAGCTTAGTTATCGGATACTCCTACAATGAGCAGTTCTTC. Residues: CASSLVIGYSYNEQFF.

V usage is TRBV10-1 and J usage is TRBJ2-3; perhaps TRBD2 as D (5 bases). There are 18 residues in the CDR3. In germline, CDR1 is WNHNN, CDR2 SYGVQD (reference sequence). The CDR3 spells CAAFEEAVTRPAPDTQYF. CDR3 bases: TGCGCAGCATTCGAGGAAGCGGTAACACGTCCAGCCCCAGATACGCAGTATTTT.

V and J are TRBV7-8 and TRBJ2-7; no clear D. The CDR3 totals 11 residues. V shed 5 bases and J shed 2 bases, with 4 bases lying between them. Germline V gives CDR1 SGHVS, CDR2 FQNEAQ. CDR3 in DNA: TGTGCCAGCAGCCCCGCCTACGAGCAGTACTTC. Its protein is CASSPAYEQYF.

J is TRBJ1-4 and V is TRBV7-9; 7 nucleotides match TRBD1. The V gene's germline CDR1 is SEHNR and CDR2 FQNEAQ (reference sequence). Trimming took 0 bases from V and 5 from J; bases not matched to a gene: 3. The CDR3 loop spans 15 amino acids. Written as DNA, the CDR3 is TGTGCCAGCAGCTTAGCGGGACAGATAAATGAAAAACTGTTTTTT. Protein sequence: CASSLAGQINEKLFF.

The chain uses TRBV7-2 and TRBJ2-7; the D is unclear. Trimming pared 3 bases from V and 2 bases from J, leaving 8 bases between. CDR1 SGHTA and CDR2 FQGNSA come from the germline V gene. There are 13 residues in the CDR3. CDR3 region: CASSFDRAYEQYF. The CDR3 DNA follows: TGTGCCAGCAGCTTCGACCGAGCCTACGAGCAGTACTTC.